This T cell receptor beta chain was observed in a study of Ad26.COV2.S vaccination and SARS-CoV-2 variants. Study outcomes and limitations: Non-spike TCR breadth was similar in vaccine and placebo recipients.

The repertoire was sequenced with immunoSEQ multiplex PCR; TCRdb's copy has only in-frame clones and lacks some. The sample lists over 90,000 clones, roughly 75% occurring once. As to this clone: What it binds is unknown.

The CDR3 contains 14 residues. V was trimmed by 8 bases and J by 11 bases, leaving 25 bases between them. Germline CDR1 MNHEY, CDR2 SVGAGI. The chain couples TRBV6-5 to TRBJ2-7; D is perhaps TRBD1 (5 bases). The source material was peripheral blood, sampled after recovery from COVID-19. The TCR comes from a human donor who had recovered from COVID-19. The CDR3 DNA reads as TGTGCCAGCCTAACCCAGGGTTTAAGGTATAGTGAGTACTTC. This gives the protein CASLTQGLRYSEYF.